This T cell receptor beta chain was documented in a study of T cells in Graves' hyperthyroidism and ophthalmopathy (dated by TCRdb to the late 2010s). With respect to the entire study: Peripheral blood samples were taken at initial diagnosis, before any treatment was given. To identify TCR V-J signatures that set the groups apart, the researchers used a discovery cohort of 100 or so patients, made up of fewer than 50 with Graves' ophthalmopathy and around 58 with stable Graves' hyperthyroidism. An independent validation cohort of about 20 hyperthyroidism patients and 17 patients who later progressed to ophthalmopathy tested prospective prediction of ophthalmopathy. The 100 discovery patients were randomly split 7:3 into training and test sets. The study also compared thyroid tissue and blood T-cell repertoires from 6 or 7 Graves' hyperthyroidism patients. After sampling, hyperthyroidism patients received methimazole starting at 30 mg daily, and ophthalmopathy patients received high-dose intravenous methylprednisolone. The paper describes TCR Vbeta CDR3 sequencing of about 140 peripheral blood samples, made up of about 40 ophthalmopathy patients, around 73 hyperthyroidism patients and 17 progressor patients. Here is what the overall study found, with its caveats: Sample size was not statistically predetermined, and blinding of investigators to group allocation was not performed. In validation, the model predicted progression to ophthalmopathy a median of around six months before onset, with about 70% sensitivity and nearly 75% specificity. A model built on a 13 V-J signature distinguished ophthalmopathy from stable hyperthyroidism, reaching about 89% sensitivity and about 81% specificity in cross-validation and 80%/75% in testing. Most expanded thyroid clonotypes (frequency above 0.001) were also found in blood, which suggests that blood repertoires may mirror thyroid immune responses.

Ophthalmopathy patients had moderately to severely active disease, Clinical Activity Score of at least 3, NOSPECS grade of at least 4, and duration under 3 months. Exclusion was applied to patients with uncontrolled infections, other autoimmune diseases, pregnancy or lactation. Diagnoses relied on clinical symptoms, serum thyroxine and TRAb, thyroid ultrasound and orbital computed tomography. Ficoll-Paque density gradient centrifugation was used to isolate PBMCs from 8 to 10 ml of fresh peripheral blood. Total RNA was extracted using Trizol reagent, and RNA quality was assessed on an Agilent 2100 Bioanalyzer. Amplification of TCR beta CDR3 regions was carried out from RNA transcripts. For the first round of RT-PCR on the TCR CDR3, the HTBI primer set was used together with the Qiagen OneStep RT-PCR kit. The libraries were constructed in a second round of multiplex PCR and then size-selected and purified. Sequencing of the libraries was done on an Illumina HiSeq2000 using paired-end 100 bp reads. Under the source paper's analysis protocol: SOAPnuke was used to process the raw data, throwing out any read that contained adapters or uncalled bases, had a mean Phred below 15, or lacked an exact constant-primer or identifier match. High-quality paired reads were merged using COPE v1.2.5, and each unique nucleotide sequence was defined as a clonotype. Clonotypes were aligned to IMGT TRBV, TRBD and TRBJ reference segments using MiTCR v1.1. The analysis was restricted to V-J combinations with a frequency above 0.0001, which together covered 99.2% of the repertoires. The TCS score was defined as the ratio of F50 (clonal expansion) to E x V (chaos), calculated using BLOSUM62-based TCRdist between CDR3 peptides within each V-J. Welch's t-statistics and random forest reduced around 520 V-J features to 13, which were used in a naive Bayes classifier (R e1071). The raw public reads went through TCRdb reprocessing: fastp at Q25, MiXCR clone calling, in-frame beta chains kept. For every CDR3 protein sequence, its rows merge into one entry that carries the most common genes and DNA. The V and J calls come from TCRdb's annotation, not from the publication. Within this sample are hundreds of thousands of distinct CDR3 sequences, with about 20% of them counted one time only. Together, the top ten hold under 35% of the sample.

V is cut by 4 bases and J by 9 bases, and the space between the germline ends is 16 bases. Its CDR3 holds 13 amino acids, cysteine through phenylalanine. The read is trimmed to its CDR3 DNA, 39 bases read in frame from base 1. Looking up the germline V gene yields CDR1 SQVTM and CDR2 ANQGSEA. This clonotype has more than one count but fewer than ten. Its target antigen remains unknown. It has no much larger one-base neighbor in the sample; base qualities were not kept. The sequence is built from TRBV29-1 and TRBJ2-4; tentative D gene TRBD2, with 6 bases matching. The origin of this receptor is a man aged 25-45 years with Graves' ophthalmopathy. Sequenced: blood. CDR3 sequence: CSVADTGGSIQYF. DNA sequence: TGCAGCGTTGCCGACACTGGAGGGAGCATTCAGTACTTC.